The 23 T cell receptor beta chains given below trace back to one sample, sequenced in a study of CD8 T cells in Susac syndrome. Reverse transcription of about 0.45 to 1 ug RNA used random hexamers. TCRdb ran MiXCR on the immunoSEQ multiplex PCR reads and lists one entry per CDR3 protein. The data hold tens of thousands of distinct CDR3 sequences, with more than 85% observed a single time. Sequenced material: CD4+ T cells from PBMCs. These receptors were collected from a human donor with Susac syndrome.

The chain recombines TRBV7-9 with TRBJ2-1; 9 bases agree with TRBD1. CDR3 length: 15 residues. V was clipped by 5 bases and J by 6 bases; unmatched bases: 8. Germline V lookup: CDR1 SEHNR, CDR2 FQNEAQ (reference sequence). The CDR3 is CASSLGGQGSNEQFF. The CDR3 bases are TGTGCCAGCAGCCTAGGGGGACAGGGAAGCAATGAGCAGTTCTTC.

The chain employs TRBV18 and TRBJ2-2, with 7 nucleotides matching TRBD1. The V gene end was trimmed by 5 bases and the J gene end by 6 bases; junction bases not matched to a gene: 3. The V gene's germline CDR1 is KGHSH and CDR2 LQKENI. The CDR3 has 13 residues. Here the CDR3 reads CASSSGQAGELFF. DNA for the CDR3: TGTGCCAGCTCATCAGGACAGGCCGGGGAGCTGTTTTTT.

The CDR3 is CSVVGAASTSTDTQYF. As DNA, the CDR3 is TGCAGCGTTGTAGGTGCGGCTAGCACTAGCACAGATACGCAGTATTTT. The chain has TRBV29-1 and TRBJ2-3, with TRBD2 as a possible D gene (5 bases). Germline lookup yields CDR1 SQVTM and CDR2 ANQGSEA. The CDR3 loop spans 16 amino acids. Trimming left V 4 bases short and J 0 bases short, with 17 bases between.

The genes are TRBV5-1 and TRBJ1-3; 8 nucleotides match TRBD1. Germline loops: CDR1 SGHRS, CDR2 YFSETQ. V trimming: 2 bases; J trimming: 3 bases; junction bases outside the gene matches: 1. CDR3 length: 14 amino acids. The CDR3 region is CASSLGQGGNTIYF. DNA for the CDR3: TGCGCCAGCAGCTTAGGACAGGGTGGAAACACCATATATTTT.

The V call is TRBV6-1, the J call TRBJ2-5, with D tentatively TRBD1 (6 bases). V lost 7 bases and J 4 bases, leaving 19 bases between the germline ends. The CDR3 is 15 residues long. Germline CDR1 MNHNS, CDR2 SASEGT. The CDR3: CASKIGTKGGETQYF. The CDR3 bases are TGTGCCAGCAAGATAGGGACAAAGGGCGGAGAGACCCAGTACTTC.

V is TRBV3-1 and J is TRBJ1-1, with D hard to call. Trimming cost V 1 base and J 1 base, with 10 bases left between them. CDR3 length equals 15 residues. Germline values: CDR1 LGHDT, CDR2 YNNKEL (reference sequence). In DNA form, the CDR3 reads TGTGCCAGCAGCCAAGCCCCAGGAACGAACACTGAAGCTTTCTTT. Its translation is CASSQAPGTNTEAFF.

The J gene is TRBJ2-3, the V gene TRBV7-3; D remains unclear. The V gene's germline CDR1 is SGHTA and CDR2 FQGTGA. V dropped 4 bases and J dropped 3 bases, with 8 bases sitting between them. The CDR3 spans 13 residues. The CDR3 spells CASSSTPTDTQYF. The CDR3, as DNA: TGTGCCAGCAGCTCCACACCGACAGATACGCAGTATTTT.

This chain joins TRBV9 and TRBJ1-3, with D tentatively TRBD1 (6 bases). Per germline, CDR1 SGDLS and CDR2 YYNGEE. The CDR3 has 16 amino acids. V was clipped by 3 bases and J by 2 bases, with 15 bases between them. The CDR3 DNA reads TGTGCCAGCAGCGAAGTGGACAGTCGAACTGGAAACACCATATATTTT. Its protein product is CASSEVDSRTGNTIYF.

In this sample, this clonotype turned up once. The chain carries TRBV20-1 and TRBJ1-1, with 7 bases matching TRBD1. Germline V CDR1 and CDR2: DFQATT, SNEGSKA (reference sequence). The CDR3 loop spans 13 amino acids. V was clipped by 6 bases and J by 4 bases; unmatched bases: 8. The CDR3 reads CSAPKAGGTEAFF. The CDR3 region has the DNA TGCAGTGCGCCGAAGGCAGGGGGCACTGAAGCTTTCTTT.

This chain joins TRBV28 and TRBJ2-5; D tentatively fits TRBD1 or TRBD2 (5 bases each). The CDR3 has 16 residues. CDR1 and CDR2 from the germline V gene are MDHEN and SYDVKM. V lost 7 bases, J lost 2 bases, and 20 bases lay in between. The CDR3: CASNLAGASVQETQYF. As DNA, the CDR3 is TGTGCCAGCAATTTGGCCGGGGCGAGTGTTCAAGAGACCCAGTACTTC. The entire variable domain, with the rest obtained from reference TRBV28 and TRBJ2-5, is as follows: DVKVTQSSRYLVKRTGEKVFLECVQDMDHENMFWYRQDPGLGLRLIYFSYDVKMKEKGDIPEGYSVSREKKERFSLILESASTNQTSMYLCASNLAGASVQETQYFGPGTRLLVL.

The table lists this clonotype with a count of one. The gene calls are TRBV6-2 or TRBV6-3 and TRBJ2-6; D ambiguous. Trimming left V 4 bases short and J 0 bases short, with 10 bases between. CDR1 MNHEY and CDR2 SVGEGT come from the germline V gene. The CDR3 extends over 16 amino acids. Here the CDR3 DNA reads TGTGCCAGCAGTTGGGCCCGGAGCTCTGGGGCCAACGTCCTGACTTTC. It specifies CASSWARSSGANVLTF.

The CDR3 protein is CASSIDGRLGGYTF. The CDR3 DNA is TGTGCCAGTAGTATAGACGGCCGCTTGGGGGGCTACACCTTC. The chain carries TRBV19 and TRBJ1-2; D call uncertain. V was clipped by 0 bases and J by 8 bases, with 13 bases between them. Germline CDR1 reads LNHDA; CDR2 reads SQIVND (reference sequence). This CDR3 comprises 14 residues. The full variable domain, in which reference TRBV19 and TRBJ1-2 provide the parts outside the CDR3, is DGGITQSPKYLFRKEGQNVTLSCEQNLNHDAMYWYRQDPGQGLRLIYYSQIVNDFQKGDIAEGYSVSREKKESFPLTVTSAQKNPTAFYLCASSIDGRLGGYTFGSGTRLTVV.

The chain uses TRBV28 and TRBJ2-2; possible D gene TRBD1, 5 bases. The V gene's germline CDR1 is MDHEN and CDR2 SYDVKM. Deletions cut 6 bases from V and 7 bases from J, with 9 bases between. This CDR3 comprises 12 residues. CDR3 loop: CASRPQVGELFF. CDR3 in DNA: TGTGCCAGCAGGCCACAGGTCGGGGAGCTGTTTTTT.

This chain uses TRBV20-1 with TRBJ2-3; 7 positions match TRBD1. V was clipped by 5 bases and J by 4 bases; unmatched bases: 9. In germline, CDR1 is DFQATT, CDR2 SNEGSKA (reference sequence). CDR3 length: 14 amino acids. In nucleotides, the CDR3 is TGCAGTGCTGTCCCTGAGACAGGGCCAGATACGCAGTATTTT. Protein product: CSAVPETGPDTQYF.

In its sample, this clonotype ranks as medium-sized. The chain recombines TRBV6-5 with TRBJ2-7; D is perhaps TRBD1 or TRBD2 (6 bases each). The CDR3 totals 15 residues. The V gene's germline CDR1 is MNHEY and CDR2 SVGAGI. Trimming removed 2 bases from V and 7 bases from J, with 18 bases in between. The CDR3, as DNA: TGTGCCAGCAGTTACCAAGAGGGGGGCCCACGGGAGCAGTACTTC. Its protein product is CASSYQEGGPREQYF.

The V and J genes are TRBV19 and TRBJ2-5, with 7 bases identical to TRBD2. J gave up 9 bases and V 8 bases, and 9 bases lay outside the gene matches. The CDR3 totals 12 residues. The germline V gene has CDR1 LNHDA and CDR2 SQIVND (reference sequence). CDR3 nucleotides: TGTGCCAGTGACAGCGGCCGGGGGGCCCAGTACTTC. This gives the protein CASDSGRGAQYF.

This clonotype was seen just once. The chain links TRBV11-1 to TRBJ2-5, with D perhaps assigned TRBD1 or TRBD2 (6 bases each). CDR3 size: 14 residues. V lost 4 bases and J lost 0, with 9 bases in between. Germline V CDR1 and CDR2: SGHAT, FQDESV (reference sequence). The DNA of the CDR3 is TGTGCCAGCAGCTCCGGGGGCCACCAAGAGACCCAGTACTTC. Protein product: CASSSGGHQETQYF.

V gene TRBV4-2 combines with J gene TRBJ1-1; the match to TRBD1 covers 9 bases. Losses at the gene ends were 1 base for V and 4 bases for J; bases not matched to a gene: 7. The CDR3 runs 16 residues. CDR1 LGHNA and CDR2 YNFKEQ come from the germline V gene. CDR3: CASSQGVRTGVTEAFF. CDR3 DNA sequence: TGTGCCAGCAGCCAAGGGGTGAGGACAGGGGTCACTGAAGCTTTCTTT.

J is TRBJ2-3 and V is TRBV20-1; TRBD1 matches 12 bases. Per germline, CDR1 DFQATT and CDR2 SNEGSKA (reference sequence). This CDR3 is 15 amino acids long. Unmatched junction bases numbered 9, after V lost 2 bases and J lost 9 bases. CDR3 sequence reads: CSARSPGQGASTQYF. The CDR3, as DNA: TGCAGTGCTAGATCGCCGGGACAGGGGGCCAGCACGCAGTATTTT.

CDR3 bases: TGTGCCAGCAGTTTATCCGGGGGCGGTGAAAAACTGTTTTTT. This encodes CASSLSGGGEKLFF. V gene TRBV28 combines with J gene TRBJ1-4; D is possibly TRBD1 (6 bases). V lost 1 base, J lost 7 bases, and 10 bases lay in between. The germline CDR1 and CDR2 sequences are MDHEN and SYDVKM. This CDR3 has 14 residues.

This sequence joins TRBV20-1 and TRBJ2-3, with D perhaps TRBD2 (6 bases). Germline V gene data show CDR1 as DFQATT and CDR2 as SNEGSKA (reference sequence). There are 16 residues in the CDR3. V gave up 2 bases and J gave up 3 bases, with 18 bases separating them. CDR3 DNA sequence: TGCAGTGCTAGAAGTCCTGGGGCAGGGAGGACAGATACGCAGTATTTT. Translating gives CSARSPGAGRTDTQYF.

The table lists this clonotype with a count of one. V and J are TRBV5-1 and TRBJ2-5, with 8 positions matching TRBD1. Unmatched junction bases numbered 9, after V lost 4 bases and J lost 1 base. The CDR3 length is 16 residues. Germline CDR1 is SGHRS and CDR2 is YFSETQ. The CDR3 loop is CASSPTGQAPQETQYF. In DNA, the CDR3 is TGCGCCAGCAGCCCCACGGGACAGGCGCCCCAAGAGACCCAGTACTTC.

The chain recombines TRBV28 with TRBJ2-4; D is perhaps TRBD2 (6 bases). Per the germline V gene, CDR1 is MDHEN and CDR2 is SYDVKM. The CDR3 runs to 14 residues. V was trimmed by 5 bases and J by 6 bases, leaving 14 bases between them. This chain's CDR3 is CASSPYLGGNIQYF. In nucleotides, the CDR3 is TGTGCCAGCAGTCCCTACCTGGGGGGAAACATTCAGTACTTC.